This entry lists 27 T cell receptor beta chains sequenced from one sample in a study of cytomegalovirus exposure and HLA in healthy donors. Assay: immunoSEQ multiplex PCR; the TCRdb copy retains only in-frame clones and omits some. The data contain 150,000 to 250,000 clones, 81% of them seen just once; the ten biggest clones take up roughly 1.2%. Sequencing input: PBMCs. Every receptor here comes from a woman younger than 45 in good health and CMV-seronegative.

This clone was seen only once. The chain couples TRBV30 to TRBJ2-7; D is possibly TRBD1 (5 bases). CDR1 is GTSNPN and CDR2 is SVGIG in the germline V gene (reference sequence). The V end lost 0 bases, the J end lost 6 bases, and 12 bases lay between the germline ends. CDR3 length: 13 amino acids. The CDR3 coding sequence is TGTGCCTGGAGTGTACAAGGGGCCGGCGAGCAGTACTTC. Translation: CAWSVQGAGEQYF.

The chain couples TRBV27 to TRBJ2-7, with 9 bases aligning to TRBD2. The CDR3 extends over 16 amino acids. Germline V CDR1 and CDR2: MNHEY, SMNVEV (reference sequence). V trimming: 0 bases; J trimming: 4 bases; junction bases outside the gene matches: 7. CDR3 nucleotide sequence: TGTGCCAGCAGTTTATCGGCGGCGGGAGGGCCTTACGAGCAGTACTTC. Translated: CASSLSAAGGPYEQYF.

Only one count was recorded for this clone. J is TRBJ2-7 and V is TRBV6-1; 8 bases line up with TRBD2. There are 14 residues in the CDR3. With 1 base clipped from V and 4 bases from J, the junction kept 3 bases outside the gene matches. The germline V gene has CDR1 MNHNS and CDR2 SASEGT. CDR3 in DNA: TGTGCCAGCAGTGAAGGAGCGGGGGAATACGAGCAGTACTTC. Its translation is CASSEGAGEYEQYF.

This chain uses TRBV11-2 with TRBJ1-2, with 8 bases matching TRBD1. This CDR3 region has 13 residues. CDR1 is SGHAT, CDR2 FQNNGV, per germline. Trimming cost V 5 bases and J 8 bases; bases outside gene matches: 7. CDR3 DNA sequence: TGTGCCAGCAGCCGAGACAGGGGCCGGGGCTACACCTTC. It codes for CASSRDRGRGYTF.

The rearrangement joins TRBV5-4 to TRBJ2-2, with 9 bases that match TRBD1. J lost 2 bases, V lost 0 bases, and 2 bases had no gene match. The CDR3 totals 16 residues. Germline CDR1 and CDR2: SGHNT and YYREEE (reference sequence). CDR3 sequence (DNA): TGTGCCAGCAGCTTGGAACAGGGGGCCAACACCGGGGAGCTGTTTTTT. Protein: CASSLEQGANTGELFF.

The chain carries TRBV28 and TRBJ1-2; D unresolved. CDR1 is MDHEN and CDR2 is SYDVKM in the germline V gene. V was trimmed by 4 bases and J by 8 bases, leaving 11 bases between them. The CDR3 contains 12 residues. The CDR3 coding sequence is TGTGCCAGCAGTTCTTCCTCCCGGGGCTACACCTTC. The encoded protein is CASSSSSRGYTF.

To note about this clone: Other DNA sequences from this sample encode an identical CDR3 as well. The chain uses TRBV29-1 and TRBJ2-7; D is possibly TRBD1 (6 bases). Germline loops: CDR1 SQVTM, CDR2 ANQGSEA. V shed 1 base and J shed 3 bases, with 13 bases lying between them. The CDR3 totals 14 residues. CDR3 loop: CSVEGTVGSYEQYF. Here the CDR3 DNA reads TGCAGCGTTGAAGGGACAGTAGGGAGCTACGAGCAGTACTTC.

The chain combines TRBV19 with TRBJ1-2; no firm D call. The CDR3 has 12 amino acids. V shed 10 bases and J shed 5 bases, with 14 bases lying between them. Germline V gene sequence: CDR1 LNHDA, CDR2 SQIVND (reference sequence). CDR3 nucleotide sequence: TGTGCCACCCACGGTGGTGTGTATGGCTACACCTTC. Residues: CATHGGVYGYTF.

The V and J genes are TRBV13 and TRBJ1-2; 12 bases agree with TRBD1. This CDR3 spans 17 amino acids. Per germline, CDR1 PRHDT and CDR2 FYEKMQ (reference sequence). V gave up 5 bases and J gave up 4 bases; unmatched junction bases: 11. CDR3 in amino acids: CASSLSFGTGGSYGYTF. CDR3 sequence (DNA): TGTGCCAGCAGCCTAAGCTTCGGGACAGGGGGCAGCTATGGCTACACCTTC.

This chain uses TRBV30 with TRBJ2-3, with a possible D match to TRBD1 (5 bases). The V gene's germline CDR1 is GTSNPN and CDR2 SVGIG (reference sequence). V dropped 3 bases and J dropped 1 base, with 14 bases sitting between them. This CDR3 contains 15 residues. DNA for the CDR3: TGTGCCTGGAGGAAAGGGGCGTTCCGCACAGATACGCAGTATTTT. Protein product: CAWRKGAFRTDTQYF. The full variable domain, with the rest looked up from reference TRBV30 and TRBJ2-3, is SQTIHQWPATLVQPVGSPLSLECTVEGTSNPNLYWYRQAAGRGLQLLFYSVGIGQISSEVPQNLSASRPQDRQFILSSKKLLLSDSGFYLCAWRKGAFRTDTQYFGPGTRLTVL.

The V call is TRBV18, the J call TRBJ2-7; no definite D call. This CDR3 is built from 13 residues. Germline V gene sequence: CDR1 KGHSH, CDR2 LQKENI. V lost 3 bases and J lost 5, with 11 bases in between. In DNA, the CDR3 is TGTGCCAGCTCACCGGAAATGGCGGACGAGCAGTACTTC. Translating it yields CASSPEMADEQYF.

The rearrangement uses TRBV5-6 and TRBJ2-3, with D possibly TRBD2 on 5 matching bases. V lost 0 bases and J 1 base, leaving 9 bases between the germline ends. Germline-derived CDR1 and CDR2 are SGHDT and YYEEEE. The CDR3 length is 15 residues. In DNA form, the CDR3 reads TGTGCCAGCAGCTTGGGGGCGGGTGGCACAGATACGCAGTATTTT. It encodes CASSLGAGGTDTQYF.

V usage is TRBV11-2 and J usage is TRBJ2-3, with D possibly matching TRBD2 (7 bases). This CDR3 has 15 amino acids. The germline CDR1 and CDR2 sequences are SGHAT and FQNNGV. V was pared by 3 bases and J by 0 bases, with 10 bases between. CDR3 residues: CASSFGGHSTDTQYF. The CDR3 DNA reads TGTGCCAGCAGCTTCGGGGGGCATAGCACAGATACGCAGTATTTT. The whole variable domain, filled in from reference TRBV11-2 and TRBJ2-3, reads EAGVAQSPRYKIIEKRQSVAFWCNPISGHATLYWYQQILGQGPKLLIQFQNNGVVDDSQLPKDRFSAERLKGVDSTLKIQPAKLEDSAVYLCASSFGGHSTDTQYFGPGTRLTVL.

This chain connects TRBV19 to TRBJ2-1; D possibly corresponds to TRBD2 (6 bases). The ends were cut back, 5 bases at V and 0 bases at J, with 17 bases in the middle. This CDR3 region has 17 residues. The germline V gene encodes CDR1 LNHDA and CDR2 SQIVND (reference sequence). In nucleotides, the CDR3 is TGTGCCAGTAGTCGGATGGGACTTCTCACCTCCTACAATGAGCAGTTCTTC. Protein sequence: CASSRMGLLTSYNEQFF.

The chain is built from TRBV7-3 and TRBJ1-4, with D possibly TRBD1 on 6 matching bases. The V gene lost 6 bases and the J gene lost 5 bases, with 13 bases spanning the gap. The CDR3 contains 14 residues. The germline CDR1 and CDR2 sequences are SGHTA and FQGTGA. Here the CDR3 DNA reads TGTGCCAGCAGGTTGGACAGTTCGAATGAAAAACTGTTTTTT. It yields the protein CASRLDSSNEKLFF.

The gene calls are TRBV11-1 and TRBJ1-1; 7 bases match TRBD1. Germline V CDR1 and CDR2: SGHAT, FQDESV (reference sequence). Losses at the gene ends were 10 bases for V and 0 bases for J; bases not matched to a gene: 17. The CDR3 covers 17 residues. The CDR3 sequence is CATDGGGSRTMNTEAFF. In DNA, the CDR3 is TGTGCCACCGACGGAGGGGGCAGCCGGACCATGAACACTGAAGCTTTCTTT.

This clone was counted at least ten times. The chain uses TRBV5-8 and TRBJ1-2; D not certain. Trimming pared 0 bases from V and 4 bases from J, leaving 10 bases between. CDR1 and CDR2 from the germline V gene are SGHTS and YDEGEE. The length of the CDR3 is 14 residues. The CDR3 DNA sequence: TGTGCCAGCAGCTTGGGTCAGGTTGGCTATGGCTACACCTTC. Translating gives CASSLGQVGYGYTF.

This chain links TRBV5-4 with TRBJ2-1; no reliable D call. The CDR3 is made up of 13 amino acids. V was pared by 1 base and J by 9 bases, with 11 bases between. Germline loops: CDR1 SGHNT, CDR2 YYREEE (reference sequence). The CDR3 DNA is TGTGCCAGCAGCTTGATTTCGGTCCGTGAGCAGTTCTTC. Translation gives CASSLISVREQFF.

This chain joins TRBV5-4 and TRBJ2-1; TRBD1 agrees at 11 bases. With 6 bases clipped from V and 12 bases from J, the junction kept 20 bases outside the gene matches. The CDR3 is 17 amino acids. Germline V gene sequence: CDR1 SGHNT, CDR2 YYREEE (reference sequence). The CDR3 DNA reads TGTGCCAGCACTCCGACCCCGGGACAGGGGGTTGTGCCCCCGCAGTTCTTC. Amino acids: CASTPTPGQGVVPPQFF.

The chain links TRBV5-4 to TRBJ2-7; 7 bases line up with TRBD1. Germline CDR1 reads SGHNT; CDR2 reads YYREEE (reference sequence). This CDR3 has 13 amino acids. J gave up 5 bases and V 4 bases, and 6 bases lay outside the gene matches. The CDR3 nucleotides are TGTGCCAGCAGCCCCGGGACAGAGAACGAGCAGTACTTC. Translated, it gives CASSPGTENEQYF.

The chain has TRBV9 and TRBJ1-3, with D perhaps matching TRBD1 (6 bases). The germline CDR1 and CDR2 sequences are SGDLS and YYNGEE. The V and J ends lost 3 bases and 0 bases respectively, with 10 bases between them. The CDR3 length is 15 residues. The CDR3: CASSEGQSSGNTIYF. CDR3 in DNA: TGTGCCAGCAGCGAGGGACAAAGCTCTGGAAACACCATATATTTT.

The rearrangement links TRBV9 to TRBJ1-4; possible D gene TRBD1, 5 bases. The V gene's germline CDR1 is SGDLS and CDR2 YYNGEE. V dropped 3 bases and J dropped 8 bases, with 17 bases sitting between them. The CDR3 contains 15 residues. CDR3 in amino acids: CASSAREGYGEKLFF. As DNA, the CDR3 is TGTGCCAGCAGCGCAAGGGAGGGGTATGGCGAAAAACTGTTTTTT.

The V and J genes are TRBV6-6 and TRBJ1-1; 7 bases are shared with TRBD1. The CDR3 totals 12 residues. CDR1 is MNHNY and CDR2 is SVGAGI in the germline V gene (reference sequence). Losses at the gene ends were 7 bases for V and 8 bases for J; bases not matched to a gene: 7. The CDR3 sequence: CASIRRQGEAFF. CDR3 nucleotides: TGTGCCAGCATCCGTAGACAGGGAGAAGCTTTCTTT.

DNA of the CDR3: TGTGCCAGCAGCGCTAGCGGGGGGGAAGAGACCCAGTACTTC. It is translated as CASSASGGEETQYF. V gene TRBV9 combines with J gene TRBJ2-5, with 12 nucleotides matching TRBD2. The CDR3 has 14 residues. Germline lookup yields CDR1 SGDLS and CDR2 YYNGEE. J gave up 3 bases and V 3 bases, and 0 bases lay outside the gene matches.

The chain links TRBV30 to TRBJ1-5, with D hard to call. The CDR3 totals 14 residues. Germline CDR1 reads GTSNPN; CDR2 reads SVGIG (reference sequence). V dropped 0 bases and J dropped 7 bases, with 13 bases sitting between them. The CDR3 protein is CAWSVGIAKQPQHF. The DNA for the CDR3 is TGTGCCTGGAGTGTCGGGATAGCGAAGCAGCCCCAGCATTTT.

The V call is TRBV7-9, the J call TRBJ2-5; possibly TRBD2 for D (5 bases). Trimming removed 3 bases from V and 5 bases from J, with 13 bases in between. The germline V gene has CDR1 SEHNR and CDR2 FQNEAQ (reference sequence). This CDR3 region has 14 residues. The CDR3 nucleotides are TGTGCCAGCAGCTTGTATCGGGGTATTGAGACCCAGTACTTC. It is translated as CASSLYRGIETQYF.

The J gene is TRBJ1-4, the V gene TRBV27, with D possibly TRBD1 on 5 matching bases. Looked up from germline, CDR1 is MNHEY and CDR2 is SMNVEV (reference sequence). Deletions cut 2 bases from V and 10 bases from J, with 17 bases between. The CDR3 runs to 15 residues. The CDR3 region has the DNA TGTGCCAGCAGTTTAAAGGGGACTTTGCTGGGAAAACTGTTTTTT. This gives the protein CASSLKGTLLGKLFF. The variable domain in full, with the rest retrieved from reference TRBV27 and TRBJ1-4, is EAQVTQNPRYLITVTGKKLTVTCSQNMNHEYMSWYRQDPGLGLRQIYYSMNVEVTDKGDVPEGYKVSRKEKRNFPLILESPSPNQTSLYFCASSLKGTLLGKLFFGSGTQLSVL.